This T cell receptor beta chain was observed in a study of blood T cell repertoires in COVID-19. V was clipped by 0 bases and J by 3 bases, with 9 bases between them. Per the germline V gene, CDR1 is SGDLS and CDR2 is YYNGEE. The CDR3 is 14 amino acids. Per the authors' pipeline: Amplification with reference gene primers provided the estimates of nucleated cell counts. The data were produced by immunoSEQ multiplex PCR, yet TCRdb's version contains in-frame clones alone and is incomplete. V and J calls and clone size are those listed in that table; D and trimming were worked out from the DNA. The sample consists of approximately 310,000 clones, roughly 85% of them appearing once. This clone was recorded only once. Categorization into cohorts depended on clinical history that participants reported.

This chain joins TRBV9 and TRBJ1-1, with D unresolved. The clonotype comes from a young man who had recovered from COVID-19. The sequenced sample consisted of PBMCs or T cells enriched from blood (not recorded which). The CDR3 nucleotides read TGTGCCAGCAGCGTAGGGGGAGGTGACACTGAAGCTTTCTTT. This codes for CASSVGGGDTEAFF.